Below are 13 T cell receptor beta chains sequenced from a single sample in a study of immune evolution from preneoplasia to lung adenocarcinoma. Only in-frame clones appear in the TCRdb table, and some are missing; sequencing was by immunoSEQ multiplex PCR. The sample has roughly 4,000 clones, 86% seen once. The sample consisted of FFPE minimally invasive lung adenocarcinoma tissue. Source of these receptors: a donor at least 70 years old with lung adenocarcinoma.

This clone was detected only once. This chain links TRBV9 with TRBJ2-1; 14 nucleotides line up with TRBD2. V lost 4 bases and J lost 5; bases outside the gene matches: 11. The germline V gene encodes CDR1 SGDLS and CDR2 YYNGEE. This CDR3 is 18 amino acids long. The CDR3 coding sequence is TGTGCCAGCAGCAAATCCGGGACTAGCGGGGGACGACACAATGAGCAGTTCTTC. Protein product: CASSKSGTSGGRHNEQFF. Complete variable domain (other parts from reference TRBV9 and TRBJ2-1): DSGVTQTPKHLITATGQRVTLRCSPRSGDLSVYWYQQSLDQGLQFLIQYYNGEERAKGNILERFSAQQFPDLHSELNLSSLELGDSALYFCASSKSGTSGGRHNEQFFGPGTRLTVL.

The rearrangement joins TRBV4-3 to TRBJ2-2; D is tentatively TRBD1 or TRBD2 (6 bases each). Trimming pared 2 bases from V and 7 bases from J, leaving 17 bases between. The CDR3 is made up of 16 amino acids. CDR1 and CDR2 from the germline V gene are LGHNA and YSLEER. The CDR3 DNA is TGCGCCAGCAGCCAAAGCGTTCTGGAGGGGGGCGGGGAGCTGTTTTTT. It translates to CASSQSVLEGGGELFF.

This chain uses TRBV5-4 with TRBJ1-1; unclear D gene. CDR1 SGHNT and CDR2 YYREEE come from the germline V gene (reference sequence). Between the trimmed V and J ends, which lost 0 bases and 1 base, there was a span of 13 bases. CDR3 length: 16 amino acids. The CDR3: CASSLAGKGSNTEAFF. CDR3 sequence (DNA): TGTGCCAGCAGCTTGGCCGGTAAGGGCTCGAACACTGAAGCTTTCTTT.

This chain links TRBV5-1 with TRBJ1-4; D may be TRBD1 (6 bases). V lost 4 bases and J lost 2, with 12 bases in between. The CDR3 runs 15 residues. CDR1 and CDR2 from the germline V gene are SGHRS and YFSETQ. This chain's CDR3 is CASSPQGITNEKLFF. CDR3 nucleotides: TGCGCCAGCAGCCCGCAGGGGATTACTAATGAAAAACTGTTTTTT.

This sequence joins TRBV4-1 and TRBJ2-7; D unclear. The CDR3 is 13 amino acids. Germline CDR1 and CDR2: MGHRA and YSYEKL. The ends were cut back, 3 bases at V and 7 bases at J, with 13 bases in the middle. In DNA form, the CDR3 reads TGCGCCAGCAGCCAGACGGGTTTGATTGAGCAGTACTTC. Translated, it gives CASSQTGLIEQYF.

As DNA, the CDR3 is TGTGCCTGGGGGGAGGCACCAGATACGCAGTATTTT. This gives the protein CAWGEAPDTQYF. The rearrangement links TRBV30 to TRBJ2-3; D is possibly TRBD2 (6 bases). The germline gives CDR1 GTSNPN, CDR2 SVGIG (reference sequence). The ends were cut back, 5 bases at V and 4 bases at J, with 10 bases in the middle. There are 12 residues in the CDR3.

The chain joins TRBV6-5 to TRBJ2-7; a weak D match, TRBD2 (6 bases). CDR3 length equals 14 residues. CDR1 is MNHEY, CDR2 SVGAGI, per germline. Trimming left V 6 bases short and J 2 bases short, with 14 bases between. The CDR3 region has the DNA TGTGCCAGCAGCCGAAATAGCGGCACCTACGAGCAGTACTTC. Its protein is CASSRNSGTYEQYF.

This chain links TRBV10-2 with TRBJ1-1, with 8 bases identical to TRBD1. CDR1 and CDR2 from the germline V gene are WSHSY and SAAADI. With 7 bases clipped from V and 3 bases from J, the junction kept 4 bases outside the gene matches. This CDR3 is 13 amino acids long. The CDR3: CASIPTGDTEAFF. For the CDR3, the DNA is TGCGCCAGCATCCCGACAGGGGACACTGAAGCTTTCTTT.

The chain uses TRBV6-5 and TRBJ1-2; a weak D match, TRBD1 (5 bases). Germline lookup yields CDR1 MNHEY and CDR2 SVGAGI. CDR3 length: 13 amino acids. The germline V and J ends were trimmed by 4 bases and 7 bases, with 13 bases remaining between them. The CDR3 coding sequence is TGTGCCAGCAGTTTCCAGGGAAGAGGTGGCTACACCTTC. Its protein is CASSFQGRGGYTF.

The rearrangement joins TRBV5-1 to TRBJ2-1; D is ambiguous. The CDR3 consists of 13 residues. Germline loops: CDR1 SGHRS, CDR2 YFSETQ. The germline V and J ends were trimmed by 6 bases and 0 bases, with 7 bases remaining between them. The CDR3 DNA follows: TGCGCCAGCACGCAGGACTCCTACAATGAGCAGTTCTTC. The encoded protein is CASTQDSYNEQFF.

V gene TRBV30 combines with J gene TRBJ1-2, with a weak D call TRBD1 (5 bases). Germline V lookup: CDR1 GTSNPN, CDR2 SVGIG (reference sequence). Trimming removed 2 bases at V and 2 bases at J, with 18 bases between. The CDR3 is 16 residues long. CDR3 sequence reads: CAWSPFFSGENYGYTF. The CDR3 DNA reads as TGTGCCTGGAGTCCCTTTTTTTCGGGGGAAAACTATGGCTACACCTTC.

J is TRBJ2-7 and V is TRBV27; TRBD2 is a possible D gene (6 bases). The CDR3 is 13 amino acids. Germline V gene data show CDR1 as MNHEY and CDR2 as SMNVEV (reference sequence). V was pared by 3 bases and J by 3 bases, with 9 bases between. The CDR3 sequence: CASSFWGDYEQYF. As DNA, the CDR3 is TGTGCCAGCAGTTTTTGGGGGGACTACGAGCAGTACTTC.

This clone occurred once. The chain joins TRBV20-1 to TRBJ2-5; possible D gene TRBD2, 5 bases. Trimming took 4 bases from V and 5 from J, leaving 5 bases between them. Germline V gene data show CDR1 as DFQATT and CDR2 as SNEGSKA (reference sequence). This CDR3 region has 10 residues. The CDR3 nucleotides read TGCAGTGCTACGGGGGAGACCCAGTACTTC. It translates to CSATGETQYF.